The 20 T cell receptor beta chains given below trace back to one sample, sequenced in a study of beta chain features in type 1 diabetes. General study findings and limits: TCRB CDR3 length was moderately but significantly reduced in all four CD4+ subsets of Type 1 diabetes patients.

Sequenced material consisted of expressed TCRB transcripts (all of the isolated RNA was reverse transcribed). Assay used: immunoSEQ multiplex PCR; TCRdb lists only in-frame clones, some missing. The sample carries around 160,000 clones, roughly 9% recorded once. These receptors' targets are unknown. Sequencing was performed on central memory CD4+ T cells from blood. These receptors were obtained from a woman aged 25 to 39 with type 1 diabetes.

In its sample, this clone was seen a few times. V and J are TRBV27 and TRBJ1-2; no definite D call. CDR3 size: 14 residues. Germline loops: CDR1 MNHEY, CDR2 SMNVEV (reference sequence). V lost 5 bases and J lost 3, with 13 bases in between. In DNA, the CDR3 is TGTGCCAGCAGTCCTCAGAGGCGAGACTATGGCTACACCTTC. Its translation: CASSPQRRDYGYTF.

This clone was recorded a few times. The CDR3, as DNA: TGCGCCAGCAGCTTAGCGGGAGATATAAGCACCGGGGAGCTGTTTTTT. Residues: CASSLAGDISTGELFF. The rearrangement links TRBV5-1 to TRBJ2-2, with 8 bases identical to TRBD2. CDR1 SGHRS and CDR2 YFSETQ come from the germline V gene. CDR3 length: 16 amino acids. The trim removed 2 bases at V and 4 bases at J, leaving 7 bases unmatched.

This clone showed up just once. The chain recombines TRBV5-1 with TRBJ1-1, with D possibly TRBD1 on 6 matching bases. This CDR3 spans 13 amino acids. The V end lost 1 base, the J end lost 4 bases, and 8 bases lay between the germline ends. The germline V gene encodes CDR1 SGHRS and CDR2 YFSETQ. CDR3 nucleotides: TGCGCCAGCAGCTTGAGGGGGAGCACTGAAGCTTTCTTT. It translates to CASSLRGSTEAFF.

This clone was observed a few times. This chain links TRBV4-2 with TRBJ1-1; D may be TRBD1 (5 bases). The CDR3 consists of 14 residues. Per germline, CDR1 LGHNA and CDR2 YNFKEQ. V was trimmed by 0 bases and J by 8 bases, leaving 13 bases between them. CDR3 residues: CASSQDLGRQEAFF. The CDR3 DNA follows: TGTGCCAGCAGCCAAGATCTGGGGCGACAGGAAGCTTTCTTT.

This clone was seen only a few times. This chain uses TRBV28 with TRBJ2-7; tentative D call: TRBD1 (6 bases). Germline V gives CDR1 MDHEN, CDR2 SYDVKM. V was trimmed by 3 bases and J by 0 bases, leaving 9 bases between them. The CDR3 has 14 residues. Here the CDR3 DNA reads TGTGCCAGCAGTTTGACAGGTATCTCCTACGAGCAGTACTTC. Translating gives CASSLTGISYEQYF.

CDR3 coding DNA: TGTGCCAGCAGTTACTCGCCTAGCGGAGATCAAGAGACCCAGTACTTC. It specifies CASSYSPSGDQETQYF. J is TRBJ2-5 and V is TRBV6-5; TRBD2 matches at 7 bases. Unmatched junction bases numbered 6, after V lost 0 bases and J lost 2 bases. CDR1 is MNHEY, CDR2 SVGAGI, per germline. The length of the CDR3 is 16 residues.

The chain combines TRBV14 with TRBJ2-1; TRBD2 matches at 12 bases. Per germline, CDR1 SGHDN and CDR2 FVKESK. This CDR3 has 15 residues. With V trimmed by 1 base and J by 9 bases, 4 bases remained unmatched. CDR3 sequence: CASSQGLAGVTEQFF. In DNA form, the CDR3 reads TGTGCCAGCAGCCAAGGACTAGCGGGAGTTACTGAGCAGTTCTTC.

This clone was detected a few times. This chain connects TRBV6-6 to TRBJ2-7; 7 nucleotides match TRBD2. Looked up from germline, CDR1 is MNHNY and CDR2 is SVGAGI (reference sequence). J gave up 0 bases and V 7 bases, and 6 bases lay outside the gene matches. There are 14 residues in the CDR3. The CDR3 loop reads CASTSGRSSYEQYF. DNA for the CDR3: TGTGCCAGCACCTCCGGGAGGAGCTCCTACGAGCAGTACTTC.

This rearrangement joins TRBV30 to TRBJ1-4; weak D call: TRBD1 (5 bases). The V gene lost 4 bases and the J gene lost 3 bases, with 9 bases spanning the gap. The germline V gene encodes CDR1 GTSNPN and CDR2 SVGIG (reference sequence). The CDR3 covers 13 residues. The chain's CDR3 is CAWNRWSNEKLFF. CDR3 coding DNA: TGTGCCTGGAACAGGTGGTCTAATGAAAAACTGTTTTTT.

This chain connects TRBV15 to TRBJ2-7, with 10 nucleotides matching TRBD1. CDR3 length equals 15 residues. J was trimmed by 2 bases and V by 0 bases; bases with no gene match: 1. Germline V gives CDR1 LNHNV, CDR2 YYDKDF (reference sequence). In nucleotides, the CDR3 is TGTGCCACCAGCAGAGATGGACAGGGGGCCTACGAGCAGTACTTC. Amino acids: CATSRDGQGAYEQYF. The whole variable domain, remainder taken from reference TRBV15 and TRBJ2-7, is DAMVIQNPRYQVTQFGKPVTLSCSQTLNHNVMYWYQQKSSQAPKLLFHYYDKDFNNEADTPDNFQSRRPNTSFCFLDIRSPGLGDTAMYLCATSRDGQGAYEQYFGPGTRLTVT.

In this sample, this clone turned up a few times. The sample holds other DNA sequences that translate to the same CDR3. The chain combines TRBV5-6 with TRBJ2-5; D is perhaps TRBD1 (6 bases). V was shortened by 4 bases and J by 2 bases, with 9 bases between the two germline ends. The CDR3 sequence is 13 residues long. Looked up from germline, CDR1 is SGHDT and CDR2 is YYEEEE. DNA for the CDR3: TGTGCCAGCAGCCTTGGACAGCAAGAGACCCAGTACTTC. Its protein product is CASSLGQQETQYF.

The chain links TRBV9 to TRBJ1-3; D ambiguous. Deletions cut 6 bases from V and 2 bases from J, with 18 bases between. In germline, CDR1 is SGDLS, CDR2 YYNGEE. The length of the CDR3 is 16 residues. DNA for the CDR3: TGTGCCAGCACCTCCCGCGCCTCGTCGACTGGAAACACCATATATTTT. Encoded protein: CASTSRASSTGNTIYF. Drawing the rest from reference TRBV9 and TRBJ1-3, the complete variable domain is DSGVTQTPKHLITATGQRVTLRCSPRSGDLSVYWYQQSLDQGLQFLIQYYNGEERAKGNILERFSAQQFPDLHSELNLSSLELGDSALYFCASTSRASSTGNTIYFGEGSWLTVV.

This clone was detected a few times. The rearrangement uses TRBV27 and TRBJ1-2; perhaps TRBD1 as D (6 bases). The germline CDR1 and CDR2 sequences are MNHEY and SMNVEV (reference sequence). CDR3 size: 13 residues. The V end lost 6 bases, the J end lost 4 bases, and 12 bases lay between the germline ends. As DNA, the CDR3 is TGTGCCAGCAGGGGCGACAGGCTCTATGGCTACACCTTC. Its protein product is CASRGDRLYGYTF.

The gene calls are TRBV5-1 and TRBJ2-3; 10 bases are shared with TRBD1. The CDR3 contains 16 residues. Germline V CDR1 and CDR2: SGHRS, YFSETQ. Trimming took 6 bases from V and 3 from J; bases not matched to a gene: 10. In nucleotides, the CDR3 is TGCGCCAGCACAACCGAGACAGGGGGCTGGACAGATACGCAGTATTTT. Its protein product is CASTTETGGWTDTQYF.

V usage is TRBV11-2 and J usage is TRBJ1-1; possible D gene TRBD1, 5 bases. There are 14 residues in the CDR3. V shed 0 bases and J shed 4 bases, with 9 bases lying between them. Looked up from germline, CDR1 is SGHAT and CDR2 is FQNNGV. CDR3 residues: CASSLDQGRTEAFF. The CDR3 DNA is TGTGCCAGCAGCTTAGACCAGGGTCGCACTGAAGCTTTCTTT.

This clone was seen a handful of times. V is TRBV6-1 and J is TRBJ2-3; 9 nucleotides align to TRBD1. The CDR3 is 15 residues long. The germline V gene encodes CDR1 MNHNS and CDR2 SASEGT. J lost 4 bases, V lost 2 bases, and 4 bases had no gene match. CDR3 in amino acids: CASSEPGQGSDTQYF. CDR3 sequence (DNA): TGTGCCAGCAGTGAACCGGGACAGGGTTCAGATACGCAGTATTTT.

The chain carries TRBV30 and TRBJ2-7, with a tentative D call TRBD2 (5 bases). V was trimmed by 0 bases and J by 9 bases, leaving 21 bases between them. The germline CDR1 and CDR2 sequences are GTSNPN and SVGIG (reference sequence). The length of the CDR3 is 15 residues. This CDR3 reads CAWSVDGVVPTAQYF. CDR3 in DNA: TGTGCCTGGAGTGTAGACGGGGTGGTCCCCACGGCGCAGTACTTC.

This clone was observed a few times. The genes are TRBV27 and TRBJ2-3; tentative D call: TRBD2 (6 bases). The V end was cut by 7 bases, the J end by 2 bases, with 19 bases between. CDR1 MNHEY and CDR2 SMNVEV come from the germline V gene (reference sequence). The CDR3 runs to 16 residues. CDR3 DNA: TGTGCCAGCACCTCCTGGGGTAGCGGTGACACAGATACGCAGTATTTT. This codes for CASTSWGSGDTDTQYF.

V is TRBV6-5 and J is TRBJ2-7, with D unresolved. Germline CDR1 MNHEY, CDR2 SVGAGI. CDR3 length: 13 residues. Trimming left V 6 bases short and J 0 bases short, with 9 bases between. In nucleotides, the CDR3 is TGTGCCAGCAGCCTTGGCGGCTCCTACGAGCAGTACTTC. It is translated as CASSLGGSYEQYF.

This clone showed up just a few times. The rearrangement uses TRBV2 and TRBJ2-7, with TRBD2 identical over 10 bases. Germline V CDR1 and CDR2: SNHLY, FYNNEI. The CDR3 spans 14 residues. J gave up 5 bases and V 6 bases, and 7 bases lay outside the gene matches. CDR3 in amino acids: CASREREGRNEQYF. DNA for the CDR3: TGTGCCAGCAGGGAGCGGGAGGGCCGCAACGAGCAGTACTTC.